These T cell receptor beta chains were read from a single sample in a study of graft-versus-host responses after intestinal transplantation. Sequencing was performed with immunoSEQ multiplex PCR; in TCRdb, only in-frame clones are kept and a portion is missing. The sample carries 10,000 or so clones, approximately 40% recorded once. Sequenced here: alloreactive CD8+ T cells from a mixed lymphocyte reaction culture, sampled before intestinal transplant. These TCRs come from a human patient who received an intestinal transplant. Each CDR3 is given with its conserved first and last residue. The order of the fields is CDR3 DNA, CDR3 protein, D gene, J gene, clone size, V gene. The D gene is left open where the match is weak. For some rows the clone size is stated as once, few or many, or as a class when expanded; others skip it.

DNA: TGTGCCAGTAGTCCCGGGACAGGGCTCGAGCAGTACTTC
CDR3: CASSPGTGLEQYF
D: TRBD1
J: TRBJ2-7
size: NA
V: TRBV19

DNA: TGTGCCAGCAGCTTGACCGGGACATTAGACTACACCTTC
CDR3: CASSLTGTLDYTF
D: NA
J: TRBJ1-2
size: NA
V: TRBV13

DNA: TGTGCCAGCAGCAAGTCGGGGGGGCGGAGCACTGAAGCTTTCTTT
CDR3: CASSKSGGRSTEAFF
D: NA
J: TRBJ1-1
size: few
V: TRBV21-1

DNA: TGTGCCAGCAGCTTGCTAGGCAGGGGTGGAGATACGCAGTATTTT
CDR3: CASSLLGRGGDTQYF
D: NA
J: TRBJ2-3
size: NA
V: TRBV7-6

DNA: TGTGCCAGCAGTGTTTTCCGCCCACTCACAGATACGCAGTATTTT
CDR3: CASSVFRPLTDTQYF
D: NA
J: TRBJ2-3
size: NA
V: TRBV6-1

DNA: TGTGCCAGTAGCCGACAGGGAATGCATGGCTACACCTTC
CDR3: CASSRQGMHGYTF
D: TRBD1
J: TRBJ1-2
size: NA
V: TRBV19

DNA: TGTGCCAGCAGTTTATCAGCAGGGGGCTATCACTACGAGCAGTACTTC
CDR3: CASSLSAGGYHYEQYF
D: TRBD1
J: TRBJ2-7
size: NA
V: TRBV28

DNA: TGTGCCAGCAGTGAACGCCTTCGGAATGAGCAGTTCTTC
CDR3: CASSERLRNEQFF
D: NA
J: TRBJ2-1
size: NA
V: TRBV2

DNA: TGCGCCAGCAGCCAAGTAGGACAGGCGATCACAGATACGCAGTATTTT
CDR3: CASSQVGQAITDTQYF
D: TRBD1
J: TRBJ2-3
size: NA
V: TRBV4-1

DNA: TGTGCCAGTAGTGTAACAGGGGGCGATGCAGATACGCAGTATTTT
CDR3: CASSVTGGDADTQYF
D: TRBD1
J: TRBJ2-3
size: NA
V: TRBV19

DNA: TGTGCCACCTCAGATTTCACCTACAATGAGCAGTTCTTC
CDR3: CATSDFTYNEQFF
D: NA
J: TRBJ2-1
size: few
V: TRBV19

DNA: TGTGCCAGCAGTTTATTTCCCCGGGACAGGGGACAAGATGGCTACACCTTC
CDR3: CASSLFPRDRGQDGYTF
D: TRBD1
J: TRBJ1-2
size: once
V: TRBV28

DNA: TGTGCCAGCAGTTACCGTGGGTCTAGAGAAAAACTGTTTTTT
CDR3: CASSYRGSREKLFF
D: NA
J: TRBJ1-4
size: NA
V: TRBV6-5

DNA: TGTGCCAGCAGCTTAGACGGGAATCGAGGGCAGCCCCAGCATTTT
CDR3: CASSLDGNRGQPQHF
D: NA
J: TRBJ1-5
size: NA
V: TRBV7-9

DNA: TGCGCCAGCAGCCAAGAATGGGGGCCAGCCTATGGCTACACCTTC
CDR3: CASSQEWGPAYGYTF
D: NA
J: TRBJ1-2
size: NA
V: TRBV4-1

DNA: TGTGCCAGCGCGGCAGATTACGGCACTGAAGCTTTCTTT
CDR3: CASAADYGTEAFF
D: NA
J: TRBJ1-1
size: NA
V: TRBV27

DNA: TGTGCCAGCAGTTACGGATCGGGACTAGCGGGAGGTGAGCAGTTCTTC
CDR3: CASSYGSGLAGGEQFF
D: TRBD2
J: TRBJ2-1
size: NA
V: TRBV6-5

DNA: TGTGCCAGCAGCCCCGGGACTAGCGGGAGATACAATGAGCAGTTCTTC
CDR3: CASSPGTSGRYNEQFF
D: TRBD2
J: TRBJ2-1
size: NA
V: TRBV9

DNA: TGTGCCAGCAGCTCGAGTGGCACTGAAGCTTTCTTT
CDR3: CASSSSGTEAFF
D: NA
J: TRBJ1-1
size: NA
V: TRBV5-6

DNA: TGCAGCGTATTGACGAGGGAAGCTTTCTTT
CDR3: CSVLTREAFF
D: NA
J: TRBJ1-1
size: NA
V: TRBV29-1

DNA: TGTGCCAGCAGTTACACCGGACGGGGTTTGAGGGAGCAGTACTTC
CDR3: CASSYTGRGLREQYF
D: NA
J: TRBJ2-7
size: NA
V: TRBV6-5

DNA: TGTGCCAGTAGTGACAGGGGGATTCGAGAGACCCAGTACTTC
CDR3: CASSDRGIRETQYF
D: TRBD1
J: TRBJ2-5
size: medium-sized
V: TRBV19

DNA: TGTGCCAGCAGTTACCTGGACAGGGAAAGTGAAAAACTGTTTTTT
CDR3: CASSYLDRESEKLFF
D: TRBD1
J: TRBJ1-4
size: NA
V: TRBV6-6

DNA: TGTGCCATCAGTGAGTTGCGGGGGCCGTCCTACGAGCAGTACTTC
CDR3: CAISELRGPSYEQYF
D: NA
J: TRBJ2-7
size: few
V: TRBV10-3

DNA: TGTGCCAGCAGCTTATATAGGTGGGACAGGGCCGGAGGCTACACCTTC
CDR3: CASSLYRWDRAGGYTF
D: TRBD1
J: TRBJ1-2
size: NA
V: TRBV7-8

DNA: TGTGCCAGCAGCTTATTTGTCGGACTGAGTTCGAATCAGCCCCAGCATTTT
CDR3: CASSLFVGLSSNQPQHF
D: NA
J: TRBJ1-5
size: once
V: TRBV7-8